Listed below are T cell receptor beta chains from one sample, sequenced in a study of cytotoxic CD8 clonotypes in ibrutinib-treated CLL. Clones were read by immunoSEQ multiplex PCR, and TCRdb kept only the in-frame ones, dropping some. Of some 92,000 clones in the sample, 75% to 80% were seen once. The specimen was PBMCs, collected after 24 months of ibrutinib treatment. The receptor source for this set is a human donor with chronic lymphocytic leukemia. The CDR3 runs from the conserved cysteine through the conserved F or W.

V	CDR3
TRBV10-1	CASSTSGRAPDTQYF
TRBV7-9	CASSDQPGAGPEETQYF
TRBV2	CASTGQENQPQHF
TRBV6-6	CASSYSQGLLEQYF
TRBV9	CASSSSGQGNQPQHF
TRBV27	CASSLKLAWNEQFF
TRBV6-1	CASRPGQDVSPQHF
TRBV4-1	CASSQEKGTPRIPYF
TRBV18	CASSPLQGEYGYTF
TRBV18	CASSTQGTFTEAFF
TRBV28	CASSLQAGYYEQYF
TRBV30	CAWSPLSNSGNTIYF
TRBV28	CASSLARNEQFF
TRBV11-2	CASSLRKGYEQYF
TRBV6-6	CASRLRVGYNEQFF
TRBV28	CASSPRPQGAQAFF
TRBV2	CASRDRDRGLSEQYF
TRBV9	CASSVGGPIATNEKLFF
TRBV29-1	CSVGQGWDTGELFF
TRBV5-1	CASSVSPYEQYF
TRBV5-6	CASSSRRQAKNTEAFF
TRBV27	CASSLSGSGGYTF
TRBV13	CASRVYTQVLNQPQHF
TRBV7-2	CASSSPANGEKLFF
TRBV29-1	CSVGPPGLATGELFF
TRBV4-3	CASSQEWSGRNTIYF
TRBV19	CASSGETVNYGYTF
TRBV28	CASREGQVIYGYTF
TRBV7-3	CASSTAGERTGELFF
TRBV2	CASSENSISSYNEQFF
TRBV5-1	CASSLGRFFSNQPQHF
TRBV2	CASSPPGTSGLETQYF
TRBV28	CASLGGEGTEAFF